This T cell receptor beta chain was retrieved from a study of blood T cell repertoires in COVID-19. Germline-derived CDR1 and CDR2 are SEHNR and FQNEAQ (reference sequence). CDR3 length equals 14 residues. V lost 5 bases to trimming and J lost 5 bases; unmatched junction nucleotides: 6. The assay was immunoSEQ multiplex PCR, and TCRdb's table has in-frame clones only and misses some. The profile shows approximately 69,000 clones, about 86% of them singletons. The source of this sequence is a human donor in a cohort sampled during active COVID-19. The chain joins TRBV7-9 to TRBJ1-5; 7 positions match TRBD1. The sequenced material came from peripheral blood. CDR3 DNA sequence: TGTGCCAGCAGCCGAGGGACAGTGGATCAGCCCCAGCATTTT. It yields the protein CASSRGTVDQPQHF.